This TCR beta chain was retrieved from a study of read filtering for tumor transcriptome and immune sequencing. In this sample, this clonotype turned up many times. The target antigen is unknown. Bone marrow was sampled from every patient at the time of active disease. Broader study findings: IR-seq captured clonotypes deeper and more reliably than RNA-seq.

The library was built from around 400 ng RNA with molecular barcoded adaptors for alpha/delta and beta/gamma chains. TCRdb ran MiXCR on the reads and lists one entry per CDR3 protein. Of 60,000 to 80,000 distinct CDR3 sequences listed, approximately 15% are singletons. The sample taken for sequencing was a population of CD138-negative cells sorted from bone marrow. This receptor was identified in a donor at least 40 years old with multiple myeloma.

CDR3: CASSRPAGANYGYTF. The CDR3 DNA follows: TGTGCCAGCAGCAGGCCCGCCGGGGCTAACTATGGCTACACCTTC. V usage is TRBV6-2 or TRBV6-3 and J usage is TRBJ1-2; D gene uncertain. V was cut by 6 bases and J by 0 bases, with 14 bases left in between. The CDR3 spans 15 residues. Per the germline V gene, CDR1 is MNHEY and CDR2 is SVGEGT.